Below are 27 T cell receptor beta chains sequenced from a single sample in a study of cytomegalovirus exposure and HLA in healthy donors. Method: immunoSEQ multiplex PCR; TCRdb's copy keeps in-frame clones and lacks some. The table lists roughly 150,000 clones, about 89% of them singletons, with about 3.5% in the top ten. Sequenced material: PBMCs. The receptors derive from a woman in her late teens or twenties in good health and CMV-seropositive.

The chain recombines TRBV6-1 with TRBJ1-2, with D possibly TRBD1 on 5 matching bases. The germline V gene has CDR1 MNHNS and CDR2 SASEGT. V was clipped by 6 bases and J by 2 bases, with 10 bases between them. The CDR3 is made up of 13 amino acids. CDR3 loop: CASRADRNYGYTF. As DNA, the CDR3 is TGTGCCAGCAGGGCTGACAGAAACTATGGCTACACCTTC.

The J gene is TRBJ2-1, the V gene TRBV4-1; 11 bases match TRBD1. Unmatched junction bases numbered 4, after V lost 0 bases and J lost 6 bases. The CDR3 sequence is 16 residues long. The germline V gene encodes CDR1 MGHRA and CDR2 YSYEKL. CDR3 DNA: TGCGCCAGCAGCCAAGATCCCGGGACAGGGGGCAATGAGCAGTTCTTC. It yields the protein CASSQDPGTGGNEQFF.

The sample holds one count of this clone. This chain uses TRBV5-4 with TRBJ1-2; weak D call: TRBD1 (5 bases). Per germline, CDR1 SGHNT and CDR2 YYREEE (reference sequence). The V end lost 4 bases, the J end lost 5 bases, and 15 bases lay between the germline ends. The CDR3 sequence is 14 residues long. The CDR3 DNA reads TGTGCCAGCAGCCCGATACAGGAGCTATATGGCTACACCTTC. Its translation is CASSPIQELYGYTF.

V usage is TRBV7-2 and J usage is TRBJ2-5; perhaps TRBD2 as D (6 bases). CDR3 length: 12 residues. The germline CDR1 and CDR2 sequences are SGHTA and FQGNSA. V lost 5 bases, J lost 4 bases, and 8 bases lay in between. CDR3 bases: TGTGCCAGCAGCCAAGCGGGAGAGACCCAGTACTTC. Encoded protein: CASSQAGETQYF. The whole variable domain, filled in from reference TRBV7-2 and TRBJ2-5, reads GAGVSQSPSNKVTEKGKDVELRCDPISGHTALYWYRQSLGQGLEFLIYFQGNSAPDKSGLPSDRFSAERTGGSVSTLTIQRTQQEDSAVYLCASSQAGETQYFGPGTRLLVL.

The CDR3 loop reads CASSRDRANTEAFF. DNA of the CDR3: TGTGCCAGTAGTAGAGACAGGGCGAACACTGAAGCTTTCTTT. The chain recombines TRBV19 with TRBJ1-1; 7 bases agree with TRBD1. This CDR3 has 14 residues. V lost 4 bases, J lost 1 base, and 3 bases stayed unmatched. The germline V gene encodes CDR1 LNHDA and CDR2 SQIVND (reference sequence).

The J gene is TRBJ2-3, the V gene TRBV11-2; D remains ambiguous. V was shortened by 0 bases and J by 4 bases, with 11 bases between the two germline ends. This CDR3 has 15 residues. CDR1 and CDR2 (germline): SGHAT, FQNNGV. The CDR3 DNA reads TGTGCCAGCAGCTTAGAATATATCCCCGCAGATACGCAGTATTTT. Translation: CASSLEYIPADTQYF.

The CDR3 DNA is TGTGCCAGCAGTTACCGGGGACAACGTGGACCTGAAGCTTTCTTT. This gives the protein CASSYRGQRGPEAFF. The chain has TRBV6-5 and TRBJ1-1, with a tentative D call TRBD1 (6 bases). V was cut by 2 bases and J by 6 bases, with 16 bases left in between. Germline lookup yields CDR1 MNHEY and CDR2 SVGAGI. CDR3 size: 15 residues.

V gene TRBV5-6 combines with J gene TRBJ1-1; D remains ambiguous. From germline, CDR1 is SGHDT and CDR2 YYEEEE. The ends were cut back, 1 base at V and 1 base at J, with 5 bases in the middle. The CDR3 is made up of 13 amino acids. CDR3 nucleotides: TGTGCCAGCAGCTTGTTAGCGAACACTGAAGCTTTCTTT. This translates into CASSLLANTEAFF.

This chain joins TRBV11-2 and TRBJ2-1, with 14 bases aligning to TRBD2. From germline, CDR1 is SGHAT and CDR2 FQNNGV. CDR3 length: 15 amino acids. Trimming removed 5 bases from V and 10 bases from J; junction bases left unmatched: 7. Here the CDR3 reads CASSPTSGRAGEQFF. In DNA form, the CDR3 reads TGTGCCAGCAGCCCGACTAGCGGGAGGGCCGGCGAGCAGTTCTTC.

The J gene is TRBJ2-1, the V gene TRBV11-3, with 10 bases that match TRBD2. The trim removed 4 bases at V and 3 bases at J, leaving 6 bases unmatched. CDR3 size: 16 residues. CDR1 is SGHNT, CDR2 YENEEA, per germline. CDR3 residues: CASSSRTSGIYNEQFF. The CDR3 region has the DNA TGTGCCAGCAGCTCTAGGACTAGCGGTATCTACAATGAGCAGTTCTTC.

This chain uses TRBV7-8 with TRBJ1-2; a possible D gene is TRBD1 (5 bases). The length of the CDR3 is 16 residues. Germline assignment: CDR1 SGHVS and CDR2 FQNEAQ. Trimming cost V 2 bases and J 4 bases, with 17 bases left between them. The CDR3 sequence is CASSLQIRATGYGYTF. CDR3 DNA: TGTGCCAGCAGCTTACAGATCAGGGCCACTGGCTATGGCTACACCTTC.

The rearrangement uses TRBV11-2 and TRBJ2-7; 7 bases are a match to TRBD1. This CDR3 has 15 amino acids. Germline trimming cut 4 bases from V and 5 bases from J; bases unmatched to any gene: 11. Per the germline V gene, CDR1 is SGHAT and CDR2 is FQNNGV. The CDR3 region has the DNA TGTGCCAGCAGCTCCACGTTCGACAGGGCGGACGAGCAGTACTTC. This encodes CASSSTFDRADEQYF.

CDR3 in DNA: TGTGCCACTCGCCAGGGGGCACTTAACAATGAGCAGTTCTTC. This gives the protein CATRQGALNNEQFF. The rearrangement joins TRBV15 to TRBJ2-1, with 8 positions matching TRBD1. Germline V CDR1 and CDR2: LNHNV, YYDKDF (reference sequence). CDR3 length equals 14 residues. Trimming at V came to 9 bases and at J to 5 bases, leaving 9 bases not matched to a gene.

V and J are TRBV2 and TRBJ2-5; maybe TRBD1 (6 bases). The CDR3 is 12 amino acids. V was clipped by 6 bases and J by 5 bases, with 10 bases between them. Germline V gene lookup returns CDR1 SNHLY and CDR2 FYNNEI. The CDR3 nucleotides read TGTGCCAGCAGGGGCCAGGGGGAGACCCAGTACTTC. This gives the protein CASRGQGETQYF.

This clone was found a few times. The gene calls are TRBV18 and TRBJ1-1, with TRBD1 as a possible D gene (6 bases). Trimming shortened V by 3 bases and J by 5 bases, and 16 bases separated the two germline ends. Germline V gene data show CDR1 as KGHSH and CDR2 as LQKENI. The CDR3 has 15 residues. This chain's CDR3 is CASSPAGVVYTEAFF. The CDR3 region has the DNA TGTGCCAGCTCACCGGCAGGGGTGGTTTATACTGAAGCTTTCTTT.

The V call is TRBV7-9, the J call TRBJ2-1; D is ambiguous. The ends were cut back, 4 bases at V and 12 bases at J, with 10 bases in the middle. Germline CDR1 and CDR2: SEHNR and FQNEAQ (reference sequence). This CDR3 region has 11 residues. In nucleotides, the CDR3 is TGTGCCAGCAGCTCGTCCGGGTGGCAGTTCTTC. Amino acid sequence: CASSSSGWQFF.

CDR3 sequence (DNA): TGTGCCAGCAGCTTATCACCGGGACAGGGGGGGGAGACCCAGTACTTC. Translating it yields CASSLSPGQGGETQYF. This sequence joins TRBV7-2 and TRBJ2-5; 11 nucleotides align to TRBD1. The CDR3 sequence is 16 residues long. CDR1 is SGHTA, CDR2 FQGNSA, per germline. Losses at the gene ends were 2 bases for V and 5 bases for J; bases not matched to a gene: 7.

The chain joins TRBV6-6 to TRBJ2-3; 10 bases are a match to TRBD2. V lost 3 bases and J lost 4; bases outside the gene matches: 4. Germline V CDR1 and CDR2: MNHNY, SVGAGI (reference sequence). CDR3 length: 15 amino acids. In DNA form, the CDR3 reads TGTGCCAGCAGTTATACTAGCGGGACCGCAGATACGCAGTATTTT. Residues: CASSYTSGTADTQYF.

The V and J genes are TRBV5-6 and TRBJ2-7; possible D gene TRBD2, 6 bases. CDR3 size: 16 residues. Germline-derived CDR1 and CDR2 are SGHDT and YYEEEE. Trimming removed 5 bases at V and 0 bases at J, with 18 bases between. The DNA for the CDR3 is TGTGCCAGCAGAGAGGGGAGAGCGGGCAGCTCCTACGAGCAGTACTTC. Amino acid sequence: CASREGRAGSSYEQYF.

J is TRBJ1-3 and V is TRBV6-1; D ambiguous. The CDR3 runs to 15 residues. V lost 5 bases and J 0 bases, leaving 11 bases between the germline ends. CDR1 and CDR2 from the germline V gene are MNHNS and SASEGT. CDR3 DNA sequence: TGTGCCAGCAGTCCAACTACGAGCTCTGGAAACACCATATATTTT. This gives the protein CASSPTTSSGNTIYF.

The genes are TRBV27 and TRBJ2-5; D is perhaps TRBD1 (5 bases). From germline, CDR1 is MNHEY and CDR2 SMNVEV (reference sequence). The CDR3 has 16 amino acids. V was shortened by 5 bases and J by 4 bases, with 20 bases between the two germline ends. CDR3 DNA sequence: TGTGCCAGCAGTACCACCTCAGGGTTATTGGGAGAGACCCAGTACTTC. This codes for CASSTTSGLLGETQYF.

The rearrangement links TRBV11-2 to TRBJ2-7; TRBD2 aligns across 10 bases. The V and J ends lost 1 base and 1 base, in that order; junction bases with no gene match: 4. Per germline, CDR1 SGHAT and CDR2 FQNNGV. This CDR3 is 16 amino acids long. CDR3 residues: CASSLVGTSDSYEQYF. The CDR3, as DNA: TGTGCCAGCAGCTTAGTAGGGACTAGCGATTCCTACGAGCAGTACTTC.

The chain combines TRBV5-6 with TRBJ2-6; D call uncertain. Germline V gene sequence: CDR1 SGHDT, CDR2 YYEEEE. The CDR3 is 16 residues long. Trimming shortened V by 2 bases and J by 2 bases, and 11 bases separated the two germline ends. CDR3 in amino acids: CASSLQLQAGANVLTF. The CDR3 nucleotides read TGTGCCAGCAGCTTACAATTACAAGCTGGGGCCAACGTCCTGACTTTC.

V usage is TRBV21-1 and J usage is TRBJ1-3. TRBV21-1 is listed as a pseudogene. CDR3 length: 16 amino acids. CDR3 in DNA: TGTGCCAGCAGCACTTTAGCCGGGGACTCTGGAAACACCATATATTTT. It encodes CASSTLAGDSGNTIYF.

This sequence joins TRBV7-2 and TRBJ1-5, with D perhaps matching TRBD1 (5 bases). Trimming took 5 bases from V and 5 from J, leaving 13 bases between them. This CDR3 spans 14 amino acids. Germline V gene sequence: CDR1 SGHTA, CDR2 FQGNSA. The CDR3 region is CASSPTRGDQPQHF. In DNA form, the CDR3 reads TGTGCCAGCAGCCCAACGCGGGGGGATCAGCCCCAGCATTTT.

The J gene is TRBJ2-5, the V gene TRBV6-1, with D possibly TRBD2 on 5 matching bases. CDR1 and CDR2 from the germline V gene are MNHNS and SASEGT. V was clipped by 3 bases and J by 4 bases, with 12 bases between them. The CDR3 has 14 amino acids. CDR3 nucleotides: TGTGCCAGCAGTGATGGCGGGTGGGGAGAGACCCAGTACTTC. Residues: CASSDGGWGETQYF.

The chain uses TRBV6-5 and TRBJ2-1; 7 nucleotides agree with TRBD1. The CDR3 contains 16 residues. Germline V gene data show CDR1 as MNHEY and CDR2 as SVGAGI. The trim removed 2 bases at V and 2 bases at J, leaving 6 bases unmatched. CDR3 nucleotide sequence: TGTGCCAGCAGTTACACCTACAGGGGTCCCTACAATGAGCAGTTCTTC. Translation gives CASSYTYRGPYNEQFF.